Sequencing of this TCR beta chain was carried out in a study of T cell changes during pregnancy in multiple sclerosis. The data were produced by immunoSEQ multiplex PCR, yet TCRdb's version contains in-frame clones alone and is incomplete. The sample includes under 80,000 clones, 85% to 95% of them seen just once. The CDR3 has 14 amino acids. Losses at the gene ends were 3 bases for V and 1 base for J; bases not matched to a gene: 2. Germline V gene sequence: CDR1 SGHRS, CDR2 YFSETQ. The gene calls are TRBV5-1 and TRBJ1-1; 8 nucleotides line up with TRBD1. The sample consisted of peripheral blood, taken before pregnancy. This TCR derives from a female donor with multiple sclerosis, enrolled in a pregnancy study. The CDR3 reads CASSSTGGNTEAFF. DNA of the CDR3: TGCGCCAGCAGCTCCACAGGGGGGAACACTGAAGCTTTCTTT.